The text below deals with one TCR beta chain. This sample is drawn from a study of blood T cell repertoires in COVID-19. Study as a whole: Nucleic acid was either cDNA or gDNA, and it came from T cells, B-cell-depleted T cells, or PBMCs.

As processed by the authors: Cell counts per sample came from amplifying reference gene primers. Sequenced by immunoSEQ multiplex PCR; TCRdb stores in-frame clones only, minus some. That table is the source of V, J and clone size, and D and trimming were worked out from the DNA. The repertoire holds fewer than 300,000 clones, 75% to 90% seen once, with approximately 1.4% in the top ten. V lost 0 bases and J lost 1, with 13 bases in between. CDR1 SGDLS and CDR2 YYNGEE come from the germline V gene. The CDR3 spans 16 residues. V gene TRBV9 combines with J gene TRBJ1-1; a weak D match, TRBD1 (6 bases). The source of this sequence is a middle-aged woman who had recovered from COVID-19. The specimen sequenced was peripheral blood. The CDR3 is CASSVDPGARNTEAFF. CDR3 in DNA: TGTGCCAGCAGCGTAGATCCAGGGGCAAGGAACACTGAAGCTTTCTTT.